This TCR beta chain was identified in a study of T cells in Graves' hyperthyroidism and ophthalmopathy. Amplification targeted TCR beta CDR3 regions from RNA transcripts. With the HTBI primer set, the TCR CDR3 went through a first round of RT-PCR. A single record per CDR3 protein comes from TCRdb applying MiXCR to the multiplex PCR reads. The table records about 400,000 distinct CDR3 sequences, 15% to 18% of them present only once. General observations from the study: From stable hyperthyroidism, ophthalmopathy was separated by a 13 V-J model.

This clonotype was observed many times. The antigen is undetermined. V gave up 0 bases and J gave up 3 bases, with 9 bases separating them. The V gene's germline CDR1 is DFQATT and CDR2 SNEGSKA (reference sequence). The CDR3 runs to 14 residues. Source material: blood. This sequence originates from a woman between 18 and 29 years old with Graves' hyperthyroidism. The chain joins TRBV20-1 to TRBJ1-3, with a possible D match to TRBD1 (6 bases). Here the CDR3 DNA reads TGCAGTGCTAGAGATTACAGGGATGGAAACACCATATATTTT. It codes for CSARDYRDGNTIYF.